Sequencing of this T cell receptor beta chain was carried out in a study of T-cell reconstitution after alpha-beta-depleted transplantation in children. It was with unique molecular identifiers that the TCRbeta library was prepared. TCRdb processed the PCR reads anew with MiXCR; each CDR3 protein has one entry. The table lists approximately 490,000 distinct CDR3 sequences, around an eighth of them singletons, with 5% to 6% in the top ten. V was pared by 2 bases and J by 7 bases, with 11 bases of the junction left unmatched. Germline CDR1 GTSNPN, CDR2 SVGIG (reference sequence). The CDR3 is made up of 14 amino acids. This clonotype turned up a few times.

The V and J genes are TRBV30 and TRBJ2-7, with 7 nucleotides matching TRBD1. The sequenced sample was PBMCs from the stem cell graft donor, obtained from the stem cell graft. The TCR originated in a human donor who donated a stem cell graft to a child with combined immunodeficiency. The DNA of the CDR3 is TGTGCCTGGAGTTTAGGACAGGCGGTTGGGGAGCAGTACTTC. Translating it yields CAWSLGQAVGEQYF.